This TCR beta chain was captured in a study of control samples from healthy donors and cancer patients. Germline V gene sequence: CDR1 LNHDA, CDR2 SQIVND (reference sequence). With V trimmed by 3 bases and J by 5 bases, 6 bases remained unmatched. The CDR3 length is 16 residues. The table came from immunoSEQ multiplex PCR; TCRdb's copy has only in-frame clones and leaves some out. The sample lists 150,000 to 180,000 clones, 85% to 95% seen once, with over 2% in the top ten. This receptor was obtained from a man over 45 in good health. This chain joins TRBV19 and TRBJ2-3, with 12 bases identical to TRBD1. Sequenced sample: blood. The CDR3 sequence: CASSIHGTGGIDTQYF. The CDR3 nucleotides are TGTGCCAGTAGTATTCACGGGACAGGGGGCATAGATACGCAGTATTTT.